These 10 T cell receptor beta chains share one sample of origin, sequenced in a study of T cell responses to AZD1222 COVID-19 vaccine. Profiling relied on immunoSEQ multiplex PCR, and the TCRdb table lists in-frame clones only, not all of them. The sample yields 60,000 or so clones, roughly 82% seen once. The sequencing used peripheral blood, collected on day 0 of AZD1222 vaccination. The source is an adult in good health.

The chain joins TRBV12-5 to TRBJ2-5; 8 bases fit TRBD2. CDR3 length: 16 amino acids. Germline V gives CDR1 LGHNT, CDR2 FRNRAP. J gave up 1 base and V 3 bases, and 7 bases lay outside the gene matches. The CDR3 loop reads CASGFRAGGIQETQYF. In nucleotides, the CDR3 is TGTGCTAGTGGTTTTCGGGCGGGAGGAATCCAAGAGACCCAGTACTTC.

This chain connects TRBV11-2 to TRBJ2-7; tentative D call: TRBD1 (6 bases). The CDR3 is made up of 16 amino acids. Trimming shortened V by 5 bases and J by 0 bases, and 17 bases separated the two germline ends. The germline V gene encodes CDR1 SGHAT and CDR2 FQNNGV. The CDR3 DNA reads TGTGCCAGCAGCAGAACCGGGACAAGAAGCTCCTACGAGCAGTACTTC. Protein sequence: CASSRTGTRSSYEQYF. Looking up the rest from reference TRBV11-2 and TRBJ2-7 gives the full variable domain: EAGVAQSPRYKIIEKRQSVAFWCNPISGHATLYWYQQILGQGPKLLIQFQNNGVVDDSQLPKDRFSAERLKGVDSTLKIQPAKLEDSAVYLCASSRTGTRSSYEQYFGPGTRLTVT.

The CDR3 bases are TGTGCCAGCAGCCAAGGAATCTGGGGGCGGGAGAGAAGAGATACGCAGTATTTT. Translated, it gives CASSQGIWGRERRDTQYF. The chain recombines TRBV3-1 (or the pseudogene TRBV3-2) with TRBJ2-3; tentative D call: TRBD2 (7 bases). This CDR3 has 18 residues. V was clipped by 1 base and J by 5 bases, with 22 bases between them. Germline values: CDR1 LGHDT, CDR2 YNNKEL (reference sequence).

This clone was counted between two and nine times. CDR3 sequence reads: CASSLDRNAEAFF. The CDR3 bases are TGTGCCAGCAGCTTAGATCGAAACGCTGAAGCTTTCTTT. The chain has TRBV11-2 and TRBJ1-1, with D unresolved. Germline V lookup: CDR1 SGHAT, CDR2 FQNNGV. This CDR3 spans 13 amino acids. V was shortened by 0 bases and J by 6 bases, with 8 bases between the two germline ends.

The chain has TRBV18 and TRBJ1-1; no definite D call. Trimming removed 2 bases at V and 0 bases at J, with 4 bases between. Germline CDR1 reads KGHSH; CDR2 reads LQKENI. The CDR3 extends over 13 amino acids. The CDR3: CASSPGLNTEAFF. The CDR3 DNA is TGTGCCAGCTCACCAGGGTTGAACACTGAAGCTTTCTTT.

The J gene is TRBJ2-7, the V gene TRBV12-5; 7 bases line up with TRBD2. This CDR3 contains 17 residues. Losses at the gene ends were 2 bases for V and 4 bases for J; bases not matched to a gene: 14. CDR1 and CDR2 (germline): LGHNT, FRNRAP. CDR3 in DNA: TGTGCTAGTGGTTTGCTACCCCAGAGAAGGGAGGGGTACGAGCAGTACGTC. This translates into CASGLLPQRREGYEQYV.

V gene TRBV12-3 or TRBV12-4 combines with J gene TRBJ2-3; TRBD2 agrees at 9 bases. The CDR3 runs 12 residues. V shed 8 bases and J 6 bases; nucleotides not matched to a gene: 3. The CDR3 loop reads CASPSGTDTQYF. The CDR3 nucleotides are TGTGCCAGCCCTAGCGGGACGGATACGCAGTATTTT.

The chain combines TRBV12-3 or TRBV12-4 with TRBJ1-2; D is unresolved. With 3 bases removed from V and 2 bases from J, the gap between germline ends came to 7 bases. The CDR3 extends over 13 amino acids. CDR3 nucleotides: TGTGCCAGCAGTTTGAGGGAAAACTATGGCTACACCTTC. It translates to CASSLRENYGYTF.

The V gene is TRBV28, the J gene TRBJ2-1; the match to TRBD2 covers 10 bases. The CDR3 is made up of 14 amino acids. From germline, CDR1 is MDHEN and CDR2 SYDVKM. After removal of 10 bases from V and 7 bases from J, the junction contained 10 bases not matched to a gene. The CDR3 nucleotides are TGTGCCATCAACAGCGGGAGGGCCGAGAATGAGCAGTTCTTC. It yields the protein CAINSGRAENEQFF.

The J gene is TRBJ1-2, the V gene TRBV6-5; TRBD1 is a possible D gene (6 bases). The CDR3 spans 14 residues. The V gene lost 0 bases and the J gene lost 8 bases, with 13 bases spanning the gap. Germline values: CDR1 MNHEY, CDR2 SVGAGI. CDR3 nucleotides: TGTGCCAGCAGTTACTCGAAGGGGGTGGAAGGCTACACCTTC. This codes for CASSYSKGVEGYTF.